This TCR beta chain was sequenced during a study of cytomegalovirus exposure and HLA in healthy donors. Study observations and caveats: Analyses of presence and absence presupposed an approximately uniform sequencing depth across donors. What a later analysis showed was that several of the most significant clusters appeared linked to common viral pathogens. The likely explanation for a cluster of highly shared sequence variants was sequencing artifact.

Healthy bone marrow donors supplied every sample. The PCR was carried out with 60 Vbeta primers and 13 Jbeta primers. Libraries were prepared by immunoSEQ multiplex PCR; TCRdb keeps only in-frame clonotypes and omits some of them. The sample has some 170,000 clones, roughly 80% seen once. V was shortened by 4 bases and J by 7 bases, with 18 bases between the two germline ends. CDR3 length equals 14 residues. Germline V gene sequence: CDR1 SGHNT, CDR2 YYREEE (reference sequence). This clone has only one observation. Antigen: not known. The J gene is TRBJ2-7, the V gene TRBV5-4, with D possibly matching TRBD2 (6 bases). The sequence derives from a woman under 30 in good health and CMV-seropositive. Sequencing was performed on PBMCs. In DNA, the CDR3 is TGTGCCAGCAGCCAAGGGACGGGAGTCTTTGAGCAGTACTTC. Translation: CASSQGTGVFEQYF.